This TCR beta chain was recorded in a study of blood T cells in healthy people across ages. Regarding this clonotype: Its antigen remains unidentified.

There are 12 residues in the CDR3. The germline CDR1 and CDR2 sequences are DFQATT and SNEGSKA (reference sequence). The ends were cut back, 0 bases at V and 5 bases at J, with 5 bases in the middle. The authors ran a second PCR of 7 to 11 cycles using a sample-barcoded 5' primer and a J-beta primer mix. TCRdb reprocessed the 5' RACE reads via MiXCR and lists one record per CDR3 protein. Counted here are roughly 1.9 million distinct CDR3 sequences, approximately 39% occurring once; the ten biggest clones make up 23%. Whole-study results and caveats: Expanded clonotype changes were possibly confounded by unknown donor CMV status. Whereas aged donors had fewer naive CD4+ cells, long-lived donors had more of them and higher diversity. Diversity figures derived from one million T cells were judged to underestimate the true value.

V is TRBV20-1 and J is TRBJ1-5; unclear D gene. The receptor's source is a human donor in good health. The specimen was blood. The CDR3 loop is CSAREGDQPQHF. CDR3 coding DNA: TGCAGTGCTAGAGAAGGTGATCAGCCCCAGCATTTT.